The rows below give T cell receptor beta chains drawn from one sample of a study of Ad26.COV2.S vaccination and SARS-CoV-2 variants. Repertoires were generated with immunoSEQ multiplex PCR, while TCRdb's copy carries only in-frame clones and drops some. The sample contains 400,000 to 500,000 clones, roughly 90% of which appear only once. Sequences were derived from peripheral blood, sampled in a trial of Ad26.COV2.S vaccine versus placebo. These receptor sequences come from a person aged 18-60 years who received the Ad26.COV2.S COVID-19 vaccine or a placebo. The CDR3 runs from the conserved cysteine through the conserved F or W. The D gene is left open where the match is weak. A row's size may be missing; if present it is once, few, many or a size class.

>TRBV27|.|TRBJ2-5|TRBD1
CASRQGARWETQYF
TGTGCCAGTCGACAGGGGGCGCGTTGGGAGACCCAGTACTTC
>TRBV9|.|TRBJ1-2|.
CASSPRVEGGSYTF
TGTGCCAGCAGCCCTAGGGTGGAAGGAGGTAGCTACACCTTC
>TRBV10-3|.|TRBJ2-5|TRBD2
CAISESKRGTQETQYF
TGTGCCATCAGTGAGTCCAAGCGGGGGACCCAAGAGACCCAGTACTTC
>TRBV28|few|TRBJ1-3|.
CASSNSWSGNTIYF
TGTGCCAGCAGTAACTCGTGGTCTGGAAACACCATATATTTT
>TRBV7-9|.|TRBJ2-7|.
CASSSMYEQYF
TGTGCCAGCAGCTCCATGTACGAGCAGTACTTC
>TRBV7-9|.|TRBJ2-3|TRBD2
CASSLVGGTDTQYF
TGTGCCAGCAGCTTAGTGGGGGGGACCGATACGCAGTATTTT
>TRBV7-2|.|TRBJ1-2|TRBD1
CASSYRTGFDGYTF
TGTGCCAGCAGCTATCGGACAGGATTTGACGGCTACACCTTC
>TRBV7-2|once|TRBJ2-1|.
CASSLAGGAHNEQFF
TGTGCCAGCAGCTTAGCTGGGGGGGCCCACAATGAGCAGTTCTTC
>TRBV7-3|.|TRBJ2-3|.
CASSLSGGADTQYF
TGTGCCAGCAGCCTATCGGGCGGGGCAGATACGCAGTATTTT
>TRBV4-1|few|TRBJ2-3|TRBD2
CASSPPPRGGGDTQYF
TGCGCCAGCAGCCCGCCCCCGCGGGGGGGCGGAGATACGCAGTATTTT
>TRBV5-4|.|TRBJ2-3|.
CASSLAVVKFFSTDTQYF
TGTGCCAGCAGCTTGGCCGTCGTGAAGTTCTTTAGCACAGATACGCAGTATTTT
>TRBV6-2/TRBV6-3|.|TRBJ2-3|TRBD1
CASSYSRDRFTDTQYF
TGTGCCAGCAGTTATTCCCGGGACAGGTTCACAGATACGCAGTATTTT
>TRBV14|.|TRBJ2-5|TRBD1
CASSHNRGASEETQYF
TGTGCCAGCAGCCATAACAGGGGGGCATCTGAAGAGACCCAGTACTTC
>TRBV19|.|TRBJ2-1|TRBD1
CASSIQGANNEQFF
TGTGCCAGTAGTATACAGGGGGCGAACAATGAGCAGTTCTTC
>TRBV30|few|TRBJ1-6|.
CAWSGGRVSYNSPLHF
TGTGCCTGGAGTGGAGGGAGGGTCTCCTATAATTCACCCCTCCACTTT
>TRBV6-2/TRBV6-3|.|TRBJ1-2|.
CASSYSGTPGGGYTF
TGTGCCAGCAGTTACTCCGGGACCCCCGGCGGTGGCTACACCTTC
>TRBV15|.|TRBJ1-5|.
CATSRDIAKQPQHF
TGTGCCACCAGCAGAGATATAGCAAAACAGCCCCAGCATTTT
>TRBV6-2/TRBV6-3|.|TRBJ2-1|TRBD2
CASSSLTSGGYNEQFF
TGTGCCAGCAGTTCTCTGACTAGCGGGGGCTACAATGAGCAGTTCTTC
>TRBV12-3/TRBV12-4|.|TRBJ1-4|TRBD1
CASSWDREKLFF
TGTGCCAGCAGTTGGGACAGGGAAAAACTGTTTTTT
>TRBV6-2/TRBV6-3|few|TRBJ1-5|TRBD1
CASSLEQGVPQHF
TGTGCCAGCAGTCTTGAACAGGGGGTGCCCCAGCATTTT
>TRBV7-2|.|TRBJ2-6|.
CASSPTGRQGSGANVLTF
TGTGCCAGCAGCCCCACCGGGAGACAGGGCTCTGGGGCCAACGTCCTGACTTTC
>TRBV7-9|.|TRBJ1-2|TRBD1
CASSLAGQGSTF
TGTGCCAGCAGCTTAGCGGGACAGGGGAGCACCTTC
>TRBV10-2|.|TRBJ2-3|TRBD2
CASSEAGGTDTQYF
TGCGCCAGCAGTGAGGCGGGGGGAACAGATACGCAGTATTTT
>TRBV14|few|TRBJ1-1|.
CASSQVGGNTEAFF
TGTGCCAGCAGCCAAGTAGGGGGGAACACTGAAGCTTTCTTT
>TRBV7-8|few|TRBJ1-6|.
CAGGRATGPLHF
TGTGCGGGGGGGAGGGCCACCGGACCCCTCCACTTT
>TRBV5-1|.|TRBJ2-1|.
CASSWLQVSSYNEQFF
TGCGCCAGCAGCTGGCTTCAGGTGAGCTCCTACAATGAGCAGTTCTTC
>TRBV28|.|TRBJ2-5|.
CASSQTGLPETQYF
TGTGCCAGCAGTCAGACAGGCCTCCCAGAGACCCAGTACTTC
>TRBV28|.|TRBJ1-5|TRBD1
CASSLLGQGKYQPQHF
TGTGCCAGCAGTTTACTAGGACAGGGGAAGTATCAGCCCCAGCATTTT
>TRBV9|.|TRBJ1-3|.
CASSGAGGNTIYF
TGTGCCAGCAGCGGAGCGGGGGGAAACACCATATATTTT
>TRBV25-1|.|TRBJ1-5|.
CASSHRYSNQPQHF
TGTGCCAGCAGCCACAGGTATAGCAATCAGCCCCAGCATTTT
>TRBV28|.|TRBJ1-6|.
CASSSYRASNSPLHF
TGTGCCAGCAGTTCCTACAGGGCATCTAATTCACCCCTCCACTTT
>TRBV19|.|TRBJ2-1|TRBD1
CASSTMTGGAYNEQFF
TGTGCCAGTAGTACCATGACAGGGGGCGCCTACAATGAGCAGTTCTTC
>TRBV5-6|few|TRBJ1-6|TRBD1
CASSPRDRGRSPLHF
TGTGCCAGCAGCCCCCGGGACAGGGGTCGTTCACCCCTCCACTTT
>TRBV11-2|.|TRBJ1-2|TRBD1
CASSLAPTGNYGYTF
TGTGCCAGCAGCTTAGCCCCGACAGGGAACTATGGCTACACCTTC
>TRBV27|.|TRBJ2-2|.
CASSLRRVHTGELFF
TGTGCCAGCAGTTTAAGGAGGGTTCACACCGGGGAGCTGTTTTTT
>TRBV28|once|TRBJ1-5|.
CASRRVGGFQPQHF
TGTGCCAGCAGAAGGGTGGGTGGCTTTCAGCCCCAGCATTTT
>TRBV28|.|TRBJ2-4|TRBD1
CASSLGRGSAKNIQYF
TGTGCCAGCAGTTTAGGCAGGGGGTCTGCCAAAAACATTCAGTACTTC
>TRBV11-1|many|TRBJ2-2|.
CASSLLQANTGELFF
TGTGCCAGCAGCTTACTACAGGCGAACACCGGGGAGCTGTTTTTT
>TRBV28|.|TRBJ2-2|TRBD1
CASSSGTGVTGELFF
TGTGCCAGCAGTTCCGGGACAGGGGTGACCGGGGAGCTGTTTTTT
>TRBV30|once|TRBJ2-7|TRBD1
CAWGDSPLGDEQYF
TGTGCCTGGGGGGACAGTCCGTTGGGAGACGAGCAGTACTTC